This paragraph covers one TCR beta chain sequence. Its target is not known. This sample is part of a study of T cell responses to AZD1222 COVID-19 vaccine. The V gene lost 8 bases and the J gene lost 15 bases, with 14 bases spanning the gap. Germline CDR1 reads SNHLY; CDR2 reads FYNNEI. There are 10 residues in the CDR3. Assay: immunoSEQ multiplex PCR; the TCRdb copy retains only in-frame clones and omits some. Counted here are tens of thousands of clones, more than 75% occurring once; the ten biggest clones make up around 15%. Whole-study results and caveats: Repertoires were obtained solely post-peak T cell response. The reported proportion of spike-specific TCRs targeting unmutated variant regions was nearly half.

The chain joins TRBV2 to TRBJ2-1, with a possible D match to TRBD2 (6 bases). Sequences were derived from peripheral blood, sampled on day 0 of AZD1222 vaccination. The origin of this receptor is an adult in good health. CDR3 in amino acids: CASSRLALFF. The CDR3 DNA reads as TGTGCCAGCTCGCGCCTAGCGCTGTTCTTC.